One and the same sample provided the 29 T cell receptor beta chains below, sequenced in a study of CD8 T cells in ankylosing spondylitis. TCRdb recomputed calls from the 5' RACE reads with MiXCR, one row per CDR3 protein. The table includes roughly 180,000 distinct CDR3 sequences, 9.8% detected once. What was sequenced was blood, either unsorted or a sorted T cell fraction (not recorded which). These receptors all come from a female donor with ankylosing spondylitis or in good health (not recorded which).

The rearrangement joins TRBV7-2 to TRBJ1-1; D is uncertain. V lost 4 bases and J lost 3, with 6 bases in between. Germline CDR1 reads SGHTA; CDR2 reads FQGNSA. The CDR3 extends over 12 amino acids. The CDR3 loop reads CASSYWYTEAFF. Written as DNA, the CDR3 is TGTGCCAGCAGCTACTGGTACACTGAAGCTTTCTTT.

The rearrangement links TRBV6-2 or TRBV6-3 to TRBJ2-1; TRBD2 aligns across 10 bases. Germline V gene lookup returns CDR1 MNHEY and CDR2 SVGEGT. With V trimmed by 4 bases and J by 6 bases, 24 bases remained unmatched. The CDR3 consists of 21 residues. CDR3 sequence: CASSSPMRLAGENDNGNEQFF. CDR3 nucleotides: TGTGCCAGCAGTTCCCCGATGAGGCTAGCGGGAGAGAACGACAACGGCAATGAGCAGTTCTTC.

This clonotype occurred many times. The CDR3 reads CASSLEVAGRDEQFF. The CDR3 DNA is TGCGCCAGCAGCTTGGAGGTAGCGGGAAGGGATGAGCAGTTCTTC. The V call is TRBV5-1, the J call TRBJ2-1; TRBD2 matches at 8 bases. J gave up 8 bases and V 0 bases, and 7 bases lay outside the gene matches. Germline CDR1 SGHRS, CDR2 YFSETQ. The CDR3 length is 15 residues.

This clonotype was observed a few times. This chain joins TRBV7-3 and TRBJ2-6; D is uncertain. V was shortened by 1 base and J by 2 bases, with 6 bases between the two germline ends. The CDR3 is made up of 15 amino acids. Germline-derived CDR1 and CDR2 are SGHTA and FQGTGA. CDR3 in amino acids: CASSLIGTGANVLTF. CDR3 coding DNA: TGTGCCAGCAGCTTAATTGGGACTGGGGCCAACGTCCTGACTTTC. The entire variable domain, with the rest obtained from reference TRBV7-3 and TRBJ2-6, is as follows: GAGVSQTPSNKVTEKGKYVELRCDPISGHTALYWYRQSLGQGPEFLIYFQGTGAADDSGLPNDRFFAVRPEGSVSTLKIQRTERGDSAVYLCASSLIGTGANVLTFGAGSRLTVL.

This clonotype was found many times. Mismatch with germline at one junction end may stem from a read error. In DNA, the CDR3 is TGCAGTGCGAGAGGCAGGAAAACTCATGGCTACACCTTC. Residues: CSARGRKTHGYTF. The genes are TRBV20-1 and TRBJ1-2; unclear D gene. This CDR3 is 13 amino acids long. Germline CDR1 reads DFQATT; CDR2 reads SNEGSKA (reference sequence).

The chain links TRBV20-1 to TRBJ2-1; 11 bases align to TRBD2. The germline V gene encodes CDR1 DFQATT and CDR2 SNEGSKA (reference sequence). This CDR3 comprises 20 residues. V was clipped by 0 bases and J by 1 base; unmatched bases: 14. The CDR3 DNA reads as TGCAGTGCTAGAGACGGTTTAGGGACTAGCGGCCTCGGATCCTACAATGAGCAGTTCTTC. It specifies CSARDGLGTSGLGSYNEQFF.

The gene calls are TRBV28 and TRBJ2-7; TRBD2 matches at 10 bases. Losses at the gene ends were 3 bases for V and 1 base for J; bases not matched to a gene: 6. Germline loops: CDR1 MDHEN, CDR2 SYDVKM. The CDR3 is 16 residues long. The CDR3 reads CASSLSPSGSSYEQYF. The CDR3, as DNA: TGTGCCAGCAGTTTGAGTCCTAGCGGGAGTTCCTACGAGCAGTACTTC.

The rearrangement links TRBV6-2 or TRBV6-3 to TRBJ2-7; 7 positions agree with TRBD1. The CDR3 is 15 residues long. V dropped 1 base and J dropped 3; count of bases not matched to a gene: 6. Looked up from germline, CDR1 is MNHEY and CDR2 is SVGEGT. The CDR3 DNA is TGTGCCAGCAGTTACTGGACAGGATCTATCTACGAGCAGTACTTC. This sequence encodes CASSYWTGSIYEQYF.

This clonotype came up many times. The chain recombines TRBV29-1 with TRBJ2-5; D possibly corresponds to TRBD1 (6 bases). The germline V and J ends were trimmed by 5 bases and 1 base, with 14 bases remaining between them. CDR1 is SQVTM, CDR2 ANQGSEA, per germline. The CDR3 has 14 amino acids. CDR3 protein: CSVRTEDLQETQYF. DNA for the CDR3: TGCAGCGTTCGGACAGAAGACCTCCAAGAGACCCAGTACTTC.

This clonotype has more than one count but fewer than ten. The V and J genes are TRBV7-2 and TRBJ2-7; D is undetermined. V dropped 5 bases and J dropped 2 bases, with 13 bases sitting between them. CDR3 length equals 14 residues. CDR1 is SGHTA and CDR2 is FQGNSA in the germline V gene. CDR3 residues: CASSLGSGAYEQYF. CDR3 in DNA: TGTGCCAGCAGCCTGGGGTCGGGCGCCTACGAGCAGTACTTC.

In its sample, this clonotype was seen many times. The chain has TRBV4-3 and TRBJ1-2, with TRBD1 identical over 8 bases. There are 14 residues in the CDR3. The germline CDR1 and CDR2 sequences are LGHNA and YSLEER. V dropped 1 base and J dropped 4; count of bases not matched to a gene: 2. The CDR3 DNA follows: TGCGCCAGCAGCCAAGGACAGGGGAGCTATGGCTACACCTTC. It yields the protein CASSQGQGSYGYTF.

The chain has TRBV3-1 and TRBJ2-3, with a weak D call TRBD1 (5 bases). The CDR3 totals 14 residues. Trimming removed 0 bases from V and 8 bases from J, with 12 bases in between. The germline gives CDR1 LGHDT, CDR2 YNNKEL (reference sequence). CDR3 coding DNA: TGTGCCAGCAGCCAAGATCCAGGGTTTAGTACGCAGTATTTT. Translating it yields CASSQDPGFSTQYF.

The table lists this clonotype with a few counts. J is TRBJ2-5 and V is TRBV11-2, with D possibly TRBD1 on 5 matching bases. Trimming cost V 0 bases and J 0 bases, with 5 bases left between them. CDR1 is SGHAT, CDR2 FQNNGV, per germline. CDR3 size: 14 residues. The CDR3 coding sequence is TGTGCCAGCAGCTTAGACAGGGACCAAGAGACCCAGTACTTC. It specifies CASSLDRDQETQYF.

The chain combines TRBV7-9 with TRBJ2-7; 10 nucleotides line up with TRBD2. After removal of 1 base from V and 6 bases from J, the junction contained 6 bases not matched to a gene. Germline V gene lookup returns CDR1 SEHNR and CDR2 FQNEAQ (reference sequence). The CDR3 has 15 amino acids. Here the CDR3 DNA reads TGTGCCAGCAGCTTAGTGAGCCTAGCGGGAGCCGAGCAGTACTTC. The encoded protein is CASSLVSLAGAEQYF.

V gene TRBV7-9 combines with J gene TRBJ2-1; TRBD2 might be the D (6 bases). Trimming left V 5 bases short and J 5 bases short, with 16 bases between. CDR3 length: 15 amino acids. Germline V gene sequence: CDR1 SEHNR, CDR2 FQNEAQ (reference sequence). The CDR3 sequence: CASSRAGPGHNEQFF. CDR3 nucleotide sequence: TGTGCCAGCAGCCGGGCGGGGCCGGGGCACAATGAGCAGTTCTTC.

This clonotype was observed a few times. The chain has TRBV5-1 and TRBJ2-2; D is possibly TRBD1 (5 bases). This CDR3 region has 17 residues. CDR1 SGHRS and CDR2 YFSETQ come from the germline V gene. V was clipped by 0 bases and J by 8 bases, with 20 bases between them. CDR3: CASSLAETAPAGGELFF. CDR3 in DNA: TGCGCCAGCAGCTTGGCCGAGACAGCTCCTGCTGGAGGGGAGCTGTTTTTT. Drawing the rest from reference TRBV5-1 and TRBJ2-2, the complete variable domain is KAGVTQTPRYLIKTRGQQVTLSCSPISGHRSVSWYQQTPGQGLQFLFEYFSETQRNKGNFPGRFSGRQFSNSRSEMNVSTLELGDSALYLCASSLAETAPAGGELFFGEGSRLTVL.

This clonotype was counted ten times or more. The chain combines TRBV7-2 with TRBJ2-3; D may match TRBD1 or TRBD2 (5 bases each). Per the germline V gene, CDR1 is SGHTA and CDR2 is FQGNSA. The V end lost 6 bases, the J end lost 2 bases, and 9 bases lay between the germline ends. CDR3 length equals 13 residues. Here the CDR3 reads CASSRDLTDTQYF. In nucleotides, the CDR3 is TGTGCCAGCAGTCGGGACCTCACAGATACGCAGTATTTT.

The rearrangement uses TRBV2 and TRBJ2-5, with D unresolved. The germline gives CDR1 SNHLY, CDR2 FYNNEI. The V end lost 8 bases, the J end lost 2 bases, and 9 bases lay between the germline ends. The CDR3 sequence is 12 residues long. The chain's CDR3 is CASGLDQETQYF. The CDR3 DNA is TGTGCCAGCGGGCTAGATCAAGAGACCCAGTACTTC.

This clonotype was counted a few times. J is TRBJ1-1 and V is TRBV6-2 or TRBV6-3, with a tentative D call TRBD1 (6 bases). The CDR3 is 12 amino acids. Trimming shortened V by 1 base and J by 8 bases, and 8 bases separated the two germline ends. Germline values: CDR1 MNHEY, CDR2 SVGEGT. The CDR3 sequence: CASSYWGQEAFF. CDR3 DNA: TGTGCCAGCAGTTACTGGGGGCAAGAAGCTTTCTTT.

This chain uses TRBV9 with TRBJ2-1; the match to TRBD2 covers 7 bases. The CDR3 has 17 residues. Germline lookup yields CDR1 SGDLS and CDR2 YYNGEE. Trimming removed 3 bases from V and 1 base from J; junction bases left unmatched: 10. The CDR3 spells CASSATLSSGSYNEQFF. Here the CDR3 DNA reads TGTGCCAGCAGCGCGACCCTCTCTAGCGGATCCTACAATGAGCAGTTCTTC.

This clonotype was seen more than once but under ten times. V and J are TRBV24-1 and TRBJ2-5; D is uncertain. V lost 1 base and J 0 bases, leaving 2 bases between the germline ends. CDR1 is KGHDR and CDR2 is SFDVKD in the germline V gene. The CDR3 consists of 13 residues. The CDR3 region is CATSDFHQETQYF. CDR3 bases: TGTGCCACCAGTGATTTCCACCAAGAGACCCAGTACTTC.

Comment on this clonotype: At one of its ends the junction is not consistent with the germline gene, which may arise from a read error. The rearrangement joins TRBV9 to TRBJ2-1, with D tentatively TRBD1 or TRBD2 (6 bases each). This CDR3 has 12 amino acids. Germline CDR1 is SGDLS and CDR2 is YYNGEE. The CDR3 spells CASSVEGGPPVF. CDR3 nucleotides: TGTGCCAGCAGCGTAGAAGGGGGGCCCCCCGTCTTC.

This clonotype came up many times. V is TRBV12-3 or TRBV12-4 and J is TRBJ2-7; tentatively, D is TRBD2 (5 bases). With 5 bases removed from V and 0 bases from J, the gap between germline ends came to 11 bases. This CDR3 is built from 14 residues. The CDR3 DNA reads TGTGCCAGCAGTCCCGGGGTTCGCTCCTACGAGCAGTACTTC. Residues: CASSPGVRSYEQYF.

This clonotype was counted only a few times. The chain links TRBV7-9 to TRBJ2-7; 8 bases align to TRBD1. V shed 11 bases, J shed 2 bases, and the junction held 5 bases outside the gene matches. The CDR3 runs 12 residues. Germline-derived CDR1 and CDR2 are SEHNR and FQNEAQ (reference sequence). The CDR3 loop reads CASGGRAYEQYF. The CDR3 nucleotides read TGTGCCTCAGGGGGCAGGGCCTACGAGCAGTACTTC.

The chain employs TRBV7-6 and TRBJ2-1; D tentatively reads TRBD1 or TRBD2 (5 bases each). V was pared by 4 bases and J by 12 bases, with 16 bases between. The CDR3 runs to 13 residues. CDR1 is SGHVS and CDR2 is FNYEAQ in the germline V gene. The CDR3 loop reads CASSWDPLRVQFF. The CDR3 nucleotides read TGTGCCAGCAGCTGGGACCCGCTACGGGTGCAGTTCTTC.

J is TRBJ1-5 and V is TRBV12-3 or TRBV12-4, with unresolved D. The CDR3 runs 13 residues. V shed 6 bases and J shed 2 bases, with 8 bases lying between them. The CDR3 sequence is CASSPFGNQPQHF. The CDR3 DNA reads TGTGCCAGCAGCCCCTTCGGCAATCAGCCCCAGCATTTT.

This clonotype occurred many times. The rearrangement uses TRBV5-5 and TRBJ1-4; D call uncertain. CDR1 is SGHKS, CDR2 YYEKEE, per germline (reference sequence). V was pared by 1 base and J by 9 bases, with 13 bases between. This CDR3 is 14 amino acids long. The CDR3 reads CASSLKGNGKKLFF. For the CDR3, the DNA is TGTGCCAGCAGCTTGAAGGGCAATGGTAAAAAACTGTTTTTT.

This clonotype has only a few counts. This CDR3 is CSASGTGDDQPQHF. CDR3 in DNA: TGCAGTGCTTCCGGGACAGGGGACGATCAGCCCCAGCATTTT. The rearrangement links TRBV20-1 to TRBJ1-5; 10 nucleotides match TRBD1. Looked up from germline, CDR1 is DFQATT and CDR2 is SNEGSKA (reference sequence). V lost 5 bases, J lost 5 bases, and 6 bases stayed unmatched. CDR3 length: 14 amino acids.

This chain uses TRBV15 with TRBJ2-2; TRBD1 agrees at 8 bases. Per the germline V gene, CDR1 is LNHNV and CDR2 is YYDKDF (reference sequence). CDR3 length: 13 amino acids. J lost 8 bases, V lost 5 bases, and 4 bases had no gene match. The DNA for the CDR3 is TGTGCCACCAGCGGCAGGGGGCGGGGGGAGCTGTTTTTT. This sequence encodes CATSGRGRGELFF.